The entry below gives a single T cell receptor beta chain sequence along with its context. Together with a sample-barcoded 5' primer, a J-beta primer mix was included in a second PCR lasting roughly 6 to 12 cycles. Each cDNA molecule carried a tag from a template-switch adaptor that contained 12 random nucleotides. TCRdb processed the 5' RACE reads anew with MiXCR; each CDR3 protein has one entry. The sample holds over 1,300,000 distinct CDR3 sequences, approximately 59% seen once. This record comes from a study of blood T cells in healthy people across ages. In germline, CDR1 is SGHTA, CDR2 FQGNSA. The CDR3 is 14 amino acids. V was pared by 0 bases and J by 6 bases, with 10 bases between.

The sequencing input was blood. The rearrangement links TRBV7-2 to TRBJ2-3; unclear D gene. This clonotype was sampled from a man younger than 30 in good health. The chain's CDR3 is CASSLAVGSDTQYF. The CDR3 DNA follows: TGTGCCAGCAGCTTAGCGGTTGGGTCGGATACGCAGTATTTT.